This T cell receptor beta chain came from a study of T cell responses to AZD1222 COVID-19 vaccine. The data were produced by immunoSEQ multiplex PCR, yet TCRdb's version contains in-frame clones alone and is incomplete. The sample consists of 150,000 or so clones, around 89% of them appearing once. With 5 bases removed from V and 4 bases from J, the gap between germline ends came to 15 bases. Germline CDR1 is SEHNR and CDR2 is FQNEAQ (reference sequence). The CDR3 has 15 residues. This sample comprised peripheral blood, obtained on day 0 of AZD1222 vaccination. V and J are TRBV7-9 and TRBJ1-3; perhaps TRBD1 as D (5 bases). The TCR was taken from an adult in good health. The CDR3 sequence: CASSHLGGLGNTIYF. DNA of the CDR3: TGTGCCAGCAGCCACCTCGGGGGGTTAGGAAACACCATATATTTT.